This is a list of T cell receptor beta chains from one sample in a study of regulatory T cells in long-lasting Graves disease. TCRdb re-called the multiplex PCR reads through MiXCR, storing one row per CDR3 protein. The data contain 400,000 to 500,000 distinct CDR3 sequences, around a fifth of them singletons. Material: peripheral blood mononuclear cells (PBMCs), obtained when the disease was refractory, from a patient treated with antithyroid drugs. The receptors stem from a female donor with Graves disease. Both conserved end residues are part of each CDR3. D genes are given only for firm matches. The size entry is marked missing in some rows and otherwise reads once, few, many or a size class.

d_call	v_call	j_call	clone_size	cdr3_aa	cdr3_nt
NA	TRBV7-2	TRBJ1-2	once	CASSLTRGGAYGYTF	TGTGCCAGCAGCTTAACGAGGGGCGGGGCCTATGGCTACACCTTC
NA	TRBV6-1	TRBJ2-2	many	CAIRLNTNTGELFF	TGTGCCATCCGTTTAAATACGAACACCGGGGAGCTGTTTTTT
TRBD2	TRBV28	TRBJ2-2	few	CASSPARTSGWTRELFF	TGTGCCAGCAGCCCAGCCCGTACTAGCGGGTGGACCCGGGAGCTGTTTTTT
NA	TRBV7-3	TRBJ2-5	many	CASSLRRQETQYF	TGTGCCAGCAGCTTACGAAGACAAGAGACCCAGTACTTC
NA	TRBV20-1	TRBJ1-1	few	CSAQGRSNTEAFF	TGCAGTGCGCAGGGACGGTCGAACACTGAAGCTTTCTTT
NA	TRBV6-2/TRBV6-3	TRBJ2-2	many	CASSYPKGPNTGELFF	TGTGCCAGCAGTTACCCGAAGGGGCCGAACACCGGGGAGCTGTTTTTT
NA	TRBV4-3	TRBJ1-2	NA	CASSQEEAGYTF	TGCGCCAGCAGCCAGGAGGAGGCTGGCTACACCTTC
TRBD1	TRBV4-1	TRBJ1-1	NA	CASSQTQGIGTEAFF	TGCGCCAGCAGCCAGACACAGGGGATAGGCACTGAAGCTTTCTTT
NA	TRBV11-2	TRBJ2-3	many	CASSLTGSTDTQYF	TGTGCCAGCAGTCTAACAGGTAGCACAGATACGCAGTATTTT
NA	TRBV3-1	TRBJ1-5	NA	CASSREEGQPQHF	TGTGCCAGCAGCCGAGAAGAGGGCCAGCCCCAGCATTTT
NA	TRBV7-2	TRBJ1-4	few	CASSPPVREKLFF	TGTGCCAGCAGCCCCCCTGTTCGGGAAAAACTGTTTTTT
NA	TRBV18	TRBJ2-3	few	CASSPRASTDTQYF	TGTGCCAGCTCACCACGGGCTAGCACAGATACGCAGTATTTT
TRBD1	TRBV19	TRBJ1-1	NA	CASRTQGTAEAFF	TGTGCCAGCAGAACACAGGGGACCGCTGAAGCTTTCTTT
TRBD1	TRBV28	TRBJ1-2	many	CASSLGEQGWGYTF	TGTGCCAGCAGTTTGGGGGAACAGGGGTGGGGCTACACCTTC
TRBD1	TRBV18	TRBJ1-1	few	CASSPPTGVRDTEAFF	TGTGCCAGCTCACCACCTACAGGGGTCAGGGACACTGAAGCTTTCTTT
NA	TRBV28	TRBJ1-1	many	CASSGPGTEAFF	TGTGCCAGCAGTGGACCCGGGACTGAAGCTTTCTTT
TRBD1	TRBV28	TRBJ2-2	NA	CASNTGAIGELFF	TGTGCCAGTAATACAGGGGCGATCGGGGAGCTGTTTTTT
TRBD1	TRBV2	TRBJ2-7	many	CASSEVGRGFYEQYF	TGTGCCAGCAGTGAAGTGGGCAGGGGGTTCTACGAGCAGTACTTC
NA	TRBV5-1	TRBJ2-7	few	CASSLEGAEMAYEQYF	TGCGCCAGCAGCTTGGAAGGGGCAGAAATGGCCTACGAGCAGTACTTC
NA	TRBV6-2/TRBV6-3	TRBJ1-1	many	CASISGLYMNTEAFF	TGTGCCAGCATTTCGGGGCTTTACATGAACACTGAAGCTTTCTTT
NA	TRBV6-5	TRBJ2-7	many	CASSYQFYYEQYF	TGTGCCAGCAGTTATCAGTTCTACTACGAGCAGTACTTC
NA	TRBV5-1	TRBJ1-2	NA	CASSRNAVEGYTF	TGCGCCAGCAGCAGAAACGCAGTCGAAGGCTACACCTTC
TRBD1	TRBV6-1	TRBJ1-4	few	CASTLFRDRRGTTNEKLFF	TGTGCCAGCACCCTATTTCGGGACAGGCGAGGAACTACTAATGAAAAACTGTTTTTT
NA	TRBV7-2	TRBJ1-5	many	CASSNGADGTSQHF	TGTGCCAGCAGCAACGGCGCTGACGGGACTAGCCAGCATTTT
NA	TRBV6-1	TRBJ2-6	few	CASRRLGGANVLTF	TGTGCCAGCAGAAGGTTAGGTGGGGCCAACGTCCTGACTTTC
NA	TRBV29-1	TRBJ2-5	many	CSVDGYYQTQYF	TGCAGCGTTGACGGGTACTACCAGACCCAGTACTTC
TRBD1	TRBV7-3	TRBJ1-3	NA	CASSSYIPGQGSGNTKYF	TGTGCCAGCAGCTCGTATATACCGGGACAGGGCTCTGGAAACACCAAATATTTT
TRBD1	TRBV6-5	TRBJ1-5	many	CASSYQGAGNQPQHF	TGTGCCAGCAGTTATCAGGGGGCTGGGAATCAGCCCCAGCATTTT
TRBD1	TRBV28	TRBJ2-4	many	CASSPFRTGAKNIQYF	TGTGCCAGCAGCCCATTCCGGACAGGGGCCAAAAACATTCAGTACTTC
NA	TRBV6-1	TRBJ2-7	many	CASSLHEDRTYEQYF	TGTGCCAGCAGCCTCCACGAGGACAGAACCTACGAGCAGTACTTC
NA	TRBV27	TRBJ1-1	few	CASSFGGPSGGTEAFF	TGTGCCAGCAGTTTCGGGGGACCCTCTGGTGGCACTGAAGCTTTCTTT
NA	TRBV29-1	TRBJ1-2	many	CSVLLGEHGYTF	TGCAGCGTTTTACTAGGGGAGCATGGCTACACCTTC
NA	TRBV4-1	TRBJ1-3	NA	CASSQEEGGNTIYF	TGCGCCAGCAGCCAAGAAGAGGGGGGAAACACCATATATTTT
NA	TRBV28	TRBJ1-1	NA	CASSTPGGENTEAFF	TGTGCCAGCAGTACCCCCGGGGGGGAGAACACTGAAGCTTTCTTT
NA	TRBV6-1	TRBJ2-7	many	CASRTDRSSSYEQYF	TGTGCCAGCAGAACAGACAGGTCCAGCTCCTACGAGCAGTACTTC
TRBD1	TRBV25-1	TRBJ2-5	NA	CASSEYGRAGGRETQYF	TGTGCCAGCAGTGAATACGGCCGGGCAGGGGGCCGAGAGACCCAGTACTTC
TRBD2	TRBV12-5	TRBJ2-4	NA	CASGLTLAVGDIQYF	TGTGCTAGTGGTTTGACTCTAGCGGTAGGGGACATTCAGTACTTC
TRBD2	TRBV7-2	TRBJ2-5	many	CASSLSRAGVVETQYF	TGTGCCAGCAGCTTATCGCGAGCGGGAGTAGTAGAGACCCAGTACTTC